Below, 10 T cell receptor beta chains from the same sample are listed, as sequenced in a study of T cells in Graves' hyperthyroidism and ophthalmopathy. Template material for amplifying TCR beta CDR3 regions consisted of RNA transcripts. First-round RT-PCR targeting the TCR CDR3 was performed with the HTBI primer set. TCRdb fed the multiplex PCR reads into MiXCR, producing one record per CDR3 protein. The table lists roughly 500,000 distinct CDR3 sequences, 46% of them singletons. Material: peripheral blood or thyroid tissue (not recorded which). The source of these receptors is an adult woman with Graves' disease, either hyperthyroidism or ophthalmopathy (not recorded which).

This clonotype has a handful of counts. This chain joins TRBV28 and TRBJ2-7; 8 bases are a match to TRBD2. Per germline, CDR1 MDHEN and CDR2 SYDVKM. V gave up 2 bases and J gave up 0 bases; unmatched junction bases: 3. The length of the CDR3 is 15 residues. CDR3 protein: CASSLAAGGSYEQYF. The CDR3 coding sequence is TGTGCCAGCAGTTTAGCGGCGGGAGGCTCCTACGAGCAGTACTTC.

This clonotype occurred many times. The chain carries TRBV10-3 and TRBJ2-6; D is uncertain. Germline V CDR1 and CDR2: ENHRY, SYGVKD. This CDR3 region has 17 residues. V was trimmed by 0 bases and J by 0 bases, leaving 9 bases between them. The CDR3 loop is CAISESTLSSGANVLTF. The CDR3 DNA follows: TGTGCCATCAGTGAGTCCACACTCTCCTCTGGGGCCAACGTCCTGACTTTC.

As to this clonotype: This may stem from a read error, because a much larger clone lies one nucleotide away. This rearrangement joins TRBV10-3 to TRBJ2-5, with D possibly being TRBD2 (6 bases). CDR1 and CDR2 from the germline V gene are ENHRY and SYGVKD. This CDR3 is built from 12 residues. V was trimmed by 6 bases and J by 4 bases, leaving 9 bases between them. The CDR3 here is CAISPAGETQYF. CDR3 coding DNA: TGTGCCATCAGCCCAGCGGGAGAGACCCAGTACTTC.

The chain links TRBV7-3 to TRBJ1-6, with 9 bases fitting TRBD1. The length of the CDR3 is 16 residues. With 5 bases clipped from V and 8 bases from J, the junction kept 10 bases outside the gene matches. Germline V gives CDR1 SGHTA, CDR2 FQGTGA. The CDR3 region has the DNA TGTGCCAGCAGCCGACATGGACAGGGGTTTGATTCACCCCTCCACTTT. Amino acids: CASSRHGQGFDSPLHF.

In regard to this clonotype: A much larger clone differs by one base, so this may be a read error. The rearrangement uses TRBV10-3 and TRBJ2-2, with TRBD1 as a possible D gene (6 bases). The germline gives CDR1 ENHRY, CDR2 SYGVKD. V shed 6 bases and J shed 4 bases, with 6 bases lying between them. This CDR3 comprises 12 residues. The CDR3 loop reads CAIRGGTGELFF. The CDR3 region has the DNA TGTGCCATCAGAGGGGGCACCGGGGAGCTGTTTTTT.

The chain has TRBV7-8 and TRBJ1-4; no firm D call. This CDR3 region has 15 residues. Germline V gene sequence: CDR1 SGHVS, CDR2 FQNEAQ. V lost 1 base to trimming and J lost 1 base, with 7 bases between them. The chain's CDR3 is CASSLVGLTNEKLFF. The DNA of the CDR3 is TGTGCCAGCAGCTTAGTCGGCCTAACTAATGAAAAACTGTTTTTT.

The V and J genes are TRBV7-2 and TRBJ2-3, with TRBD2 as a possible D gene (6 bases). The germline CDR1 and CDR2 sequences are SGHTA and FQGNSA. The CDR3 has 15 residues. V dropped 5 bases and J dropped 0 bases, with 12 bases sitting between them. Written as DNA, the CDR3 is TGTGCCAGCAGCCGCGATAGCGGTAGCACAGATACGCAGTATTTT. Encoded protein: CASSRDSGSTDTQYF.

The gene calls are TRBV6-5 and TRBJ1-1; maybe TRBD1 (6 bases). Trimming took off 6 bases at V and 1 base at J, with 12 bases between the two ends. The CDR3 contains 14 residues. Germline assignment: CDR1 MNHEY and CDR2 SVGAGI. The CDR3: CASSVQGGNTEAFF. For the CDR3, the DNA is TGTGCCAGCAGCGTACAGGGAGGGAACACTGAAGCTTTCTTT.

The rearrangement joins TRBV7-2 to TRBJ2-5; TRBD1 agrees at 10 bases. Trimming at V came to 1 base and at J to 3 bases, leaving 5 bases not matched to a gene. Germline CDR1 and CDR2: SGHTA and FQGNSA. The CDR3 sequence is 16 residues long. Here the CDR3 reads CASSLGSGTGEETQYF. Here the CDR3 DNA reads TGTGCCAGCAGCTTAGGTTCCGGGACAGGGGAAGAGACCCAGTACTTC.

This clonotype was counted between two and nine times. This chain links TRBV28 with TRBJ1-2; D is ambiguous. Trimming stripped 2 bases from V and 2 bases from J, with 15 bases between. The CDR3 covers 16 residues. Germline V gene lookup returns CDR1 MDHEN and CDR2 SYDVKM. The CDR3 nucleotides read TGTGCCAGCAGTTTACAAGGCGCAGATAAGAACTATGGCTACACCTTC. Translated: CASSLQGADKNYGYTF.